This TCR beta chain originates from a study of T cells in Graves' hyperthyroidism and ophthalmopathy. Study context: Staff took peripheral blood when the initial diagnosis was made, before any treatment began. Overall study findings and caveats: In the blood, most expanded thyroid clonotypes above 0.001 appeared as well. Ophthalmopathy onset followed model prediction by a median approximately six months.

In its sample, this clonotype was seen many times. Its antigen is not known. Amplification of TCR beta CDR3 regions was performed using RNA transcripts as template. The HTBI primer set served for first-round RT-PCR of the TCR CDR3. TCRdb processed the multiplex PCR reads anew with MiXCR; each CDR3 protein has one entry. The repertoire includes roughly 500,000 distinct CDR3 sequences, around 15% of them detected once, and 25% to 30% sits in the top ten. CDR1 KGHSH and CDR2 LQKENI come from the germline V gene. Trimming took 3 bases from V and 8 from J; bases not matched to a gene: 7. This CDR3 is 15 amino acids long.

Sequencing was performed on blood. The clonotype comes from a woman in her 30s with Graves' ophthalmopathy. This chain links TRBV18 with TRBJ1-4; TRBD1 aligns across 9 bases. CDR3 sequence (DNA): TGTGCCAGCTCACCTCCGGGACAGGGAGACGAAAAACTGTTTTTT. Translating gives CASSPPGQGDEKLFF.